The entry below gives a single T cell receptor (beta chain) sequence along with its context. The data are from a study of cytomegalovirus exposure and HLA in healthy donors. Assay used: immunoSEQ multiplex PCR; TCRdb lists only in-frame clones, some missing. The sample consists of 130,000 or so clones, approximately 90% of them appearing once. Germline CDR1 reads SGHTA; CDR2 reads FQGNSA. Trimming took off 5 bases at V and 0 bases at J, with 16 bases between the two ends. This CDR3 spans 16 amino acids. What was sequenced was PBMCs. The chain recombines TRBV7-2 with TRBJ1-2, with D uncertain. This clonotype was sampled from a woman in her late teens or twenties in good health and CMV-seronegative. The CDR3 loop is CASSPSPGIANYGYTF. The DNA for the CDR3 is TGTGCCAGCAGCCCTTCCCCCGGGATTGCTAACTATGGCTACACCTTC.